The 12 T cell receptor beta chains reported below all come from one sample, sequenced in a study of vaccination and CD4 T cells after COVID-19. Regarding treatment: approximately 9-day PBMC culture with coronavirus spike peptide pools or control peptides (ViraFEST assay). The assay that was used to sequence DNA from cultured CD4+ T cells was the Oncomine TCR Beta short-read assay. One entry per CDR3 protein, called by TCRdb with MiXCR from the PCR reads. In the table there are 15,000 or so distinct CDR3 sequences, 44% of which are singletons. No cognate antigen is known for these TCRs. Sequencing used CD4+ T cells from blood, cultured in vitro. The source is a human donor who had recovered from COVID-19.

This chain joins TRBV27 and TRBJ2-5; D call uncertain. The CDR3 is 12 amino acids. Germline CDR1 is MNHEY and CDR2 is SMNVEV (reference sequence). The V end was cut by 3 bases, the J end by 5 bases, with 7 bases between. The CDR3 DNA reads TGTGCCAGCAGTTTTATGGGGGAGACCCAGTACTTC. Protein product: CASSFMGETQYF.

This chain uses TRBV7-2 with TRBJ2-5, with TRBD2 identical over 7 bases. The V gene end was trimmed by 4 bases and the J gene end by 4 bases; junction bases not matched to a gene: 9. The CDR3 has 15 residues. Germline loops: CDR1 SGHTA, CDR2 FQGNSA. Written as DNA, the CDR3 is TGTGCCAGCAGCTGGCCAGGGAGGGCCGGAGAGACCCAGTACTTC. This encodes CASSWPGRAGETQYF.

This clonotype was seen once. J is TRBJ2-3 and V is TRBV6-1; TRBD2 is a possible D gene (5 bases). Trimming shortened V by 6 bases and J by 0 bases, and 13 bases separated the two germline ends. The CDR3 has 15 amino acids. Germline V lookup: CDR1 MNHNS, CDR2 SASEGT. In nucleotides, the CDR3 is TGTGCCAGCAGCTATCGTGGCGGGAGCACAGATACGCAGTATTTT. It yields the protein CASSYRGGSTDTQYF.

This chain connects TRBV7-2 to TRBJ2-3; D remains unclear. CDR1 is SGHTA and CDR2 is FQGNSA in the germline V gene. CDR3 length: 14 residues. Trimming pared 4 bases from V and 4 bases from J, leaving 12 bases between. CDR3 in amino acids: CASSWNAAPDTQYF. In DNA form, the CDR3 reads TGTGCCAGCAGCTGGAACGCGGCCCCAGATACGCAGTATTTT.

As DNA, the CDR3 is TGTGCCAGCAGCTCACCGGGACAGGGGAAGGAGACCCAGTACTTC. Translated: CASSSPGQGKETQYF. This chain connects TRBV5-4 to TRBJ2-5, with 10 bases fitting TRBD1. CDR3 length: 15 amino acids. Per the germline V gene, CDR1 is SGHNT and CDR2 is YYREEE (reference sequence). V lost 3 bases to trimming and J lost 5 bases; unmatched junction nucleotides: 7.

The J gene is TRBJ2-3, the V gene TRBV20-1, with D maybe TRBD2 (6 bases). V lost 1 base to trimming and J lost 1 base, with 12 bases between them. The CDR3 sequence is 15 residues long. Germline CDR1 reads DFQATT; CDR2 reads SNEGSKA (reference sequence). The chain's CDR3 is CSARVAPSGTDTQYF. CDR3 bases: TGCAGTGCTAGAGTCGCCCCTAGCGGCACAGATACGCAGTATTTT.

The chain is built from TRBV20-1 and TRBJ2-1, with a possible D match to TRBD1 (6 bases). Trimming stripped 5 bases from V and 4 bases from J, with 18 bases between. Germline V gives CDR1 DFQATT, CDR2 SNEGSKA (reference sequence). The CDR3 runs 15 residues. The chain's CDR3 is CSAAEGQTGYNEQFF. For the CDR3, the DNA is TGCAGTGCTGCGGAAGGACAGACCGGATACAATGAGCAGTTCTTC.

The chain is built from TRBV7-3 and TRBJ2-6, with D maybe TRBD1 (5 bases). The CDR3 runs to 17 residues. CDR1 is SGHTA and CDR2 is FQGTGA in the germline V gene. Trimming shortened V by 5 bases and J by 0 bases, and 14 bases separated the two germline ends. The CDR3 loop is CASSPQPGNSGANVLTF. CDR3 bases: TGTGCCAGCAGCCCGCAACCAGGGAACTCTGGGGCCAACGTCCTGACTTTC. Based on the CDR3 plus reference TRBV7-3 and TRBJ2-6, the full variable domain is GAGVSQTPSNKVTEKGKYVELRCDPISGHTALYWYRQSLGQGPEFLIYFQGTGAADDSGLPNDRFFAVRPEGSVSTLKIQRTERGDSAVYLCASSPQPGNSGANVLTFGAGSRLTVL.

This CDR3 reads CASSPVGLAGVTGELFF. The CDR3 nucleotides are TGTGCCAGCAGCCCCGTGGGACTAGCGGGAGTTACCGGGGAGCTGTTTTTT. The genes are TRBV6-1 and TRBJ2-2, with 14 bases matching TRBD2. The CDR3 runs 17 residues. The junction had 8 bases not matched to a gene; V was cut back by 6 bases and J by 5 bases. CDR1 and CDR2 from the germline V gene are MNHNS and SASEGT.

The chain has TRBV20-1 and TRBJ1-5, with 8 bases identical to TRBD1. The V and J ends lost 6 bases and 2 bases, in that order; junction bases with no gene match: 9. The V gene's germline CDR1 is DFQATT and CDR2 SNEGSKA (reference sequence). CDR3 length: 15 residues. In nucleotides, the CDR3 is TGCAGTGCCTACGGACAGGGTAGGGGCAATCAGCCCCAGCATTTT. Protein sequence: CSAYGQGRGNQPQHF.

In its sample, this clonotype was seen a few times. The chain uses TRBV5-8 and TRBJ1-5, with TRBD1 matching over 8 bases. Germline CDR1 SGHTS, CDR2 YDEGEE. The V and J ends lost 4 bases and 6 bases, in that order; junction bases with no gene match: 6. This CDR3 is 14 amino acids long. This CDR3 is CASSRTGSPQPQHF. The CDR3 DNA reads TGTGCCAGCAGCCGGACAGGGAGTCCTCAGCCCCAGCATTTT.

The V call is TRBV24-1, the J call TRBJ2-2; 7 bases fit TRBD2. The CDR3 has 16 residues. Germline V gene sequence: CDR1 KGHDR, CDR2 SFDVKD. Germline trimming cut 0 bases from V and 1 base from J; bases unmatched to any gene: 1. The CDR3 nucleotides read TGTGCCACCAGTGATTTGTCTAGCGGGAACACCGGGGAGCTGTTTTTT. Residues: CATSDLSSGNTGELFF.